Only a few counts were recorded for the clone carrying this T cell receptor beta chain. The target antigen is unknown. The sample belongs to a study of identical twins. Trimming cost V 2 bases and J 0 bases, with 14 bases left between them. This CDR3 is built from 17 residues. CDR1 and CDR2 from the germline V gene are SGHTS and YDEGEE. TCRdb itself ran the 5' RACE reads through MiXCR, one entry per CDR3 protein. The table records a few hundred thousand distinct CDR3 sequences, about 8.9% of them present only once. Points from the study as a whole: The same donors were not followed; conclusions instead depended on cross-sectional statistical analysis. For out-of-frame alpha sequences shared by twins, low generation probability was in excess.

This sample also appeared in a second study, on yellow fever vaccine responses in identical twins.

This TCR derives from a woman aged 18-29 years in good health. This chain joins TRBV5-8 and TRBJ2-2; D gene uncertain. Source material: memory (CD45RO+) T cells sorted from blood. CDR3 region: CASSLILDSSNTGELFF. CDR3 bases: TGTGCCAGCAGCTTAATCCTCGACTCCTCGAACACCGGGGAGCTGTTTTTT.